At least ten counts were recorded for the clone carrying this T cell receptor (beta chain). No antigen is known for it. The data originate from a study of CD8 T cells in ankylosing spondylitis. General study findings and limits: Earlier authors reported some of these motif variants in reactive arthritis synovial fluid and blood. Reportedly, disease-linked clones are significantly enriched in ankylosing spondylitis patients' matched synovial fluid. Within ankylosing spondylitis blood, a TCR beta motif made up of roughly eight highly homologous variants appeared to be characteristic.

For TCR beta, libraries came from quantitative 5'-RACE with molecular barcodes. TCRdb processed the 5' RACE reads anew with MiXCR; each CDR3 protein has one entry. The profile covers 100,000 to 150,000 distinct CDR3 sequences, with over 15% appearing a single time and about 30% taken by the ten largest. Germline V gene lookup returns CDR1 SGHRS and CDR2 YFSETQ. The V end was cut by 0 bases, the J end by 2 bases, with 6 bases between. The CDR3 is 13 amino acids. This receptor was identified in a male donor with ankylosing spondylitis. Sequencing was done on a sample of blood, either unsorted or a sorted T cell fraction (not recorded which). The J gene is TRBJ2-7, the V gene TRBV5-1; D may correspond to TRBD1 or TRBD2 (5 bases each). The CDR3 DNA follows: TGCGCCAGCAGCTTGGTGGGACCCTACGAGCAGTACTTC. Translated, it gives CASSLVGPYEQYF.